This T cell receptor beta chain is from a study of T and B cells in COVID-19 patients (dated by TCRdb to between 2020 and 2021). A note on the overall study: In this study, adaptive immunity was profiled in COVID-19 patients who either had active infection or had recovered, using TRB and IGH repertoire sequencing of peripheral blood. In the active-infection cohort, about 65% of the roughly 20 patients were critically ill and required mechanical ventilation or ECMO. A couple of patients were included in both the recovered and active cohorts because samples were available from active disease and after recovery. An age-matched reference group of roughly 38 healthy donors negative for COVID-19 antibodies served as the comparison for repertoire analyses. The recovered cohort had a median age of about 34 years, compared with 55 to 75 years in the active-infection cohort. In the active-infection cohort, about 90% of the roughly 20 patients had comorbidities linked to unfavorable COVID-19 outcome. Over 7 million TCR sequences were analysed from a TCR and BCR sequence repository that comprised some 40 patients and 69 time points. The recovered cohort included 19 patients who contributed 20 or so samples, and most of those patients had mild to moderate COVID-19 that was managed on an outpatient basis. Up to roughly 10 follow-up blood samples were collected per patient, with some samples spanning different disease stages in the same individual.

TRB repertoires were amplified using roughly 230-550 ng of genomic DNA isolated from blood. The germline V gene sets CDR1 to SQVTM and CDR2 to ANQGSEA. Inclusive of the bounding cysteine and phenylalanine, the CDR3 is 18 residues long. The DNA shown is the 54-base CDR3, in frame from base 1. V is shortened by 5 bases, J by 2 bases, and the region joining them spans 27 bases. Turning to this clonotype: No antigen is known for it. No much larger clonotype is one base removed from it; base qualities were not supplied.

Sequencer: Illumina MiSeq. Multiplex PCR with BIOMED2 TRB-A/B primer pools was used to amplify TRB rearrangements. Illumina-compatible adapters and 7-nucleotide sample barcodes were attached to the amplicons in two consecutive PCRs. Phusion HS II polymerase was used for all library PCRs. Amplicons were gel-purified with the NucleoSpin Gel and PCR Clean-up kit, quantified on Qubit, and pooled at approximately 4 nM. Amplicon pool quality was checked on an Agilent 2100 Bioanalyzer before Illumina next-generation sequencing. As for the authors' bioinformatics: Annotation of TRB rearrangements was done in MiXCR 3.0.8 with the default MiXCR reference library. Non-productive reads and sequences with fewer than 2 reads were excluded, and each unique CDR3 nucleotide sequence counted as one clone. R 3.5.1 was used to calculate clonality, diversity, richness and V-J gene usage. TCR clustering by CDR3 similarity used GLIPH2, with generation probabilities calculated by OLGA. Only GLIPH2 clusters containing at least four unique TCR clonotypes present in at least three individuals were kept. TCRdb applied fastp at Q25 and MiXCR to the public reads, then kept only in-frame beta chains. Rows are unified per CDR3 protein, each entry keeping the most common DNA and genes. The authors' filters were not applied to this entry. Counted in this sample were 20,000 to 25,000 distinct CDR3 sequences; approximately 30% of them appeared once. The ten biggest clones cover about 2.2% of the sample.

Overall study results and their limits: Prospective validation of the reported TCR clusters was stated to be required before clinical use. In patients with COVID-19, the usage of TRBV/TRBJ genes was reported to be strongly skewed. Blood samples obtained from mildly ill patients during symptoms, as well as early samples obtained from severe cases, were available only in scarce numbers. The recovered cohort had 2,000 or so exclusive TCR clusters, including over 30 low-pGen clusters. The size of the cohort was considered insufficient for assessing HLA contributions to COVID-19 susceptibility or severity. Specific T cell subsets (CD4+/Treg/CD8+) and sorted SARS-CoV-2-responsive or tetramer+ T cells had not yet been sequenced, and the corresponding sequencing experiments were ongoing. TRB repertoires were found to be highly clonal in active COVID-19, whereas diversity and richness at recovery were found to rise above healthy donor levels.

This chain joins TRBV29-1 to TRBJ1-2; TRBD1 is a weak D gene call, 6 bases matching. This clonotype was obtained from a human donor who had recovered from COVID-19. The sample comprised blood. The DNA reads TGCAGCGTTTCCTCATATCGTAATAGGGGGGACGAAAACTATGGCTACACCTTC. This codes for CSVSSYRNRGDENYGYTF.